The 31 T cell receptor beta chains given below trace back to one sample, sequenced in a study of blood T cell repertoires in COVID-19 (dated by TCRdb to between 2020 and 2021). The library was prepared using the immunoSEQ multiplex PCR assay. Sourced from immuneACCESS, this table was stored by TCRdb with only in-frame sequences that have V and J called. A share of the clones is absent; for the studies checked, an unresolved V gene accounts for under half, and the remainder has no known explanation. Present in this sample are 200,000 to 250,000 clones, 65% to 85% of which were seen just once. Under 3.5% of the sample goes to the ten largest clones. The sample was PBMCs or T cells enriched from blood (not recorded which). The receptors were sampled from an older woman who had recovered from COVID-19.

The chain links TRBV12-3 or TRBV12-4 to TRBJ2-1; no definite D call. The CDR3 has 11 amino acids. Trimming stripped 4 bases from V and 4 bases from J, with 2 bases between. The CDR3 protein is CASSSYNEQFF. DNA of the CDR3: TGTGCCAGCAGTTCATACAATGAGCAGTTCTTC.

On this clone: Other DNA sequences in this sample translate to the same CDR3. The chain employs TRBV7-2 and TRBJ1-1, with D possibly matching TRBD1 (6 bases). The germline V and J ends were trimmed by 6 bases and 0 bases, with 11 bases remaining between them. The germline V gene encodes CDR1 SGHTA and CDR2 FQGNSA. CDR3 length equals 14 residues. DNA of the CDR3: TGTGCCAGCAGTCTTACAGGGATGAACACTGAAGCTTTCTTT. Its translation: CASSLTGMNTEAFF.

The chain combines TRBV29-1 with TRBJ2-1; D possibly corresponds to TRBD1 (6 bases). The germline gives CDR1 SQVTM, CDR2 ANQGSEA. The length of the CDR3 is 16 residues. Trimming left V 6 bases short and J 2 bases short, with 20 bases between. CDR3 bases: TGCAGCGTGGAGGAGCCAGACAGGACCACCTACAATGAGCAGTTCTTC. This translates into CSVEEPDRTTYNEQFF.

The genes are TRBV5-1 and TRBJ2-3, with TRBD2 identical over 7 bases. The germline V gene encodes CDR1 SGHRS and CDR2 YFSETQ. CDR3 length: 15 residues. J was trimmed by 5 bases and V by 4 bases; bases with no gene match: 10. The CDR3 DNA sequence: TGCGCCAGCAGCCAAGGACTAGGAGAGGTAGATACGCAGTATTTT. Protein: CASSQGLGEVDTQYF. Full variable domain (remainder filled in from reference TRBV5-1 and TRBJ2-3): KAGVTQTPRYLIKTRGQQVTLSCSPISGHRSVSWYQQTPGQGLQFLFEYFSETQRNKGNFPGRFSGRQFSNSRSEMNVSTLELGDSALYLCASSQGLGEVDTQYFGPGTRLTVL.

This sequence joins TRBV4-3 and TRBJ2-1; 10 nucleotides agree with TRBD1. Germline V gives CDR1 LGHNA, CDR2 YSLEER. This CDR3 spans 18 amino acids. V shed 0 bases and J 4 bases; nucleotides not matched to a gene: 9. For the CDR3, the DNA is TGCGCCAGCAGCCAAGATTTTATAAGGACAGGGGGATACAATGAGCAGTTCTTC. Its translation: CASSQDFIRTGGYNEQFF.

This clone occurred a few times. The CDR3 region is CASSQVMAGIYGYTF. CDR3 nucleotide sequence: TGCGCCAGCAGCCAAGTCATGGCGGGAATCTATGGCTACACCTTC. The chain recombines TRBV4-3 with TRBJ1-2; no clear D gene. The V end was cut by 1 base, the J end by 4 bases, with 13 bases between. CDR3 length equals 15 residues. Germline V gene sequence: CDR1 LGHNA, CDR2 YSLEER.

CDR3 DNA: TGCAGCGTTGTTCTGGAGGGGGCCCTCACCGGGGAGCTGTTTTTT. Translation gives CSVVLEGALTGELFF. The rearrangement links TRBV29-1 to TRBJ2-2; possibly TRBD1 for D (7 bases). Trimming took 4 bases from V and 4 from J, leaving 16 bases between them. Germline loops: CDR1 SQVTM, CDR2 ANQGSEA. This CDR3 region has 15 residues.

This rearrangement joins TRBV9 to TRBJ2-1; the match to TRBD2 covers 8 bases. CDR1 is SGDLS and CDR2 is YYNGEE in the germline V gene. The CDR3 contains 16 residues. Trimming removed 1 base from V and 6 bases from J; junction bases left unmatched: 9. The CDR3, as DNA: TGTGCCAGCAGCGTACCCGTCCGGGGGGGTAGCAATGAGCAGTTCTTC. Protein: CASSVPVRGGSNEQFF.

The chain links TRBV4-1 to TRBJ1-4, with D unclear. V was trimmed by 1 base and J by 6 bases, leaving 15 bases between them. This CDR3 has 16 residues. Germline CDR1 MGHRA, CDR2 YSYEKL. CDR3 nucleotides: TGCGCCAGCAGCCAAGGCGGGCGACGAGGCGATGAAAAACTGTTTTTT. Translated, it gives CASSQGGRRGDEKLFF.

The rearrangement uses TRBV19 and TRBJ2-7; weak D call: TRBD1 (5 bases). The V end lost 4 bases, the J end lost 2 bases, and 15 bases lay between the germline ends. CDR1 LNHDA and CDR2 SQIVND come from the germline V gene (reference sequence). This CDR3 spans 15 amino acids. CDR3 sequence: CASSKTRQLAYEQYF. The CDR3 DNA is TGTGCCAGTAGTAAAACACGACAGCTAGCCTACGAGCAGTACTTC.

This chain's CDR3 is CATSGIRLAIGDEQFF. The CDR3 DNA sequence: TGTGCCACCAGCGGAATTAGACTAGCGATCGGCGATGAGCAGTTCTTC. The rearrangement uses TRBV15 and TRBJ2-1; TRBD2 agrees at 8 bases. The ends lost 5 bases at V and 8 bases at J; junction bases unmatched: 14. The germline V gene encodes CDR1 LNHNV and CDR2 YYDKDF (reference sequence). There are 16 residues in the CDR3.

This clone is a singleton in its sample. The chain employs TRBV9 and TRBJ2-5; 9 nucleotides line up with TRBD1. Germline CDR1 is SGDLS and CDR2 is YYNGEE. After removal of 0 bases from V and 4 bases from J, the junction contained 7 bases not matched to a gene. This CDR3 is built from 16 residues. The CDR3 coding sequence is TGTGCCAGCAGCGTAGCTTCAGGGACAGGGCTAGAGACCCAGTACTTC. It translates to CASSVASGTGLETQYF.

This CDR3 reads CASSGGLKGTSGSLYEQYF. The DNA for the CDR3 is TGTGCCAGCAGTGGGGGCCTGAAGGGAACCTCCGGGTCTCTCTACGAGCAGTACTTC. The chain employs TRBV27 and TRBJ2-7, with a weak D call TRBD1 (6 bases). This CDR3 spans 19 amino acids. The V end was cut by 5 bases, the J end by 3 bases, with 29 bases between. Germline V gene lookup returns CDR1 MNHEY and CDR2 SMNVEV (reference sequence).

This clone was detected once. V usage is TRBV18 and J usage is TRBJ1-2; 7 positions match TRBD1. The CDR3 is made up of 14 amino acids. Germline lookup yields CDR1 KGHSH and CDR2 LQKENI. The V segment lost 3 bases and the J segment 1 base; nucleotides outside the gene matches: 2. CDR3 nucleotides: TGTGCCAGCTCACCGGGGGACAGTAACTATGGCTACACCTTC. Encoded protein: CASSPGDSNYGYTF.

The V gene is TRBV11-3, the J gene TRBJ2-1, with D possibly matching TRBD2 (5 bases). Germline V gene lookup returns CDR1 SGHNT and CDR2 YENEEA. This CDR3 has 12 residues. V was pared by 5 bases and J by 8 bases, with 10 bases between. This CDR3 is CASSLTGDEQFF. In DNA form, the CDR3 reads TGTGCCAGCAGCCTAACCGGGGATGAGCAGTTCTTC.

The rearrangement joins TRBV13 to TRBJ2-6, with 7 bases that match TRBD1. J was trimmed by 1 base and V by 3 bases; bases with no gene match: 6. The CDR3 runs 17 residues. Germline V CDR1 and CDR2: PRHDT, FYEKMQ (reference sequence). The CDR3 region is CASSLRGPLSGANVLTF. The CDR3 DNA sequence: TGTGCCAGCAGCTTGAGGGGGCCATTATCTGGGGCCAACGTCCTGACTTTC. Variable domain in full (rest from reference TRBV13 and TRBJ2-6): AAGVIQSPRHLIKEKRETATLKCYPIPRHDTVYWYQQGPGQDPQFLISFYEKMQSDKGSIPDRFSAQQFSDYHSELNMSSLELGDSALYFCASSLRGPLSGANVLTFGAGSRLTVL.

The V call is TRBV6-6, the J call TRBJ1-1, with D possibly being TRBD1 (6 bases). Trimming pared 7 bases from V and 1 base from J, leaving 16 bases between. CDR3 length equals 15 residues. In germline, CDR1 is MNHNY, CDR2 SVGAGI (reference sequence). CDR3 sequence: CASTTVGGGNTEAFF. The CDR3 nucleotides are TGTGCCAGCACTACAGTGGGAGGGGGGAACACTGAAGCTTTCTTT.

The chain carries TRBV19 and TRBJ2-6; TRBD2 aligns across 8 bases. The CDR3 loop spans 20 amino acids. Trimming took 4 bases from V and 1 from J; bases not matched to a gene: 15. CDR1 and CDR2 (germline): LNHDA, SQIVND (reference sequence). This CDR3 reads CASSTPRGRPDGSGANVLTF. In nucleotides, the CDR3 is TGTGCCAGTAGTACCCCCCGCGGGAGGCCTGACGGTTCTGGGGCCAACGTCCTGACTTTC. The full variable domain, in which reference TRBV19 and TRBJ2-6 provide the parts outside the CDR3, is DGGITQSPKYLFRKEGQNVTLSCEQNLNHDAMYWYRQDPGQGLRLIYYSQIVNDFQKGDIAEGYSVSREKKESFPLTVTSAQKNPTAFYLCASSTPRGRPDGSGANVLTFGAGSRLTVL.

V usage is TRBV6-1 and J usage is TRBJ1-2, with D tentatively TRBD1 (5 bases). The CDR3 has 14 amino acids. V gave up 0 bases and J gave up 8 bases, with 13 bases separating them. The germline CDR1 and CDR2 sequences are MNHNS and SASEGT. The CDR3 bases are TGTGCCAGCAGTGAAGCACGGGGGGGAAGGGGCTACACCTTC. As protein: CASSEARGGRGYTF.

The chain links TRBV9 to TRBJ1-2; D is undetermined. This CDR3 contains 14 residues. Germline values: CDR1 SGDLS, CDR2 YYNGEE. V shed 0 bases and J shed 6 bases, with 12 bases lying between them. In DNA, the CDR3 is TGTGCCAGCAGCGTAGTGGGAGGGTCGGATGGCTACACCTTC. Protein sequence: CASSVVGGSDGYTF.

This chain joins TRBV4-1 and TRBJ2-1; perhaps TRBD1 as D (6 bases). Trimming cost V 0 bases and J 10 bases, with 22 bases left between them. There are 17 residues in the CDR3. The germline V gene has CDR1 MGHRA and CDR2 YSYEKL. This chain's CDR3 is CASSQDVAHEGVGEQFF. The DNA of the CDR3 is TGCGCCAGCAGCCAAGATGTGGCCCATGAGGGGGTGGGCGAGCAGTTCTTC.

The rearrangement joins TRBV6-5 to TRBJ1-4, with no clear D. The V and J ends lost 7 bases and 4 bases respectively, with 7 bases between them. The CDR3 is 12 amino acids. CDR1 is MNHEY and CDR2 is SVGAGI in the germline V gene. CDR3 nucleotides: TGTGCCAGCATGGCGGATAATGAAAAACTGTTTTTT. Translation: CASMADNEKLFF.

The V and J genes are TRBV18 and TRBJ1-6; unclear D gene. There are 13 residues in the CDR3. The V and J ends lost 1 base and 9 bases respectively, with 7 bases between them. Germline V CDR1 and CDR2: KGHSH, LQKENI. CDR3 sequence (DNA): TGTGCCAGCTCACCACTGGAGGCTTCACCCCTCCACTTT. Translated: CASSPLEASPLHF.

For the CDR3, the DNA is TGTGCCAGCAGCCCCTCCGAGGGGGGGTCCAATGAGCAGTTCTTC. It codes for CASSPSEGGSNEQFF. The V gene is TRBV6-5, the J gene TRBJ2-1; tentatively, D is TRBD2 (7 bases). V shed 6 bases and J shed 6 bases, with 18 bases lying between them. CDR1 is MNHEY, CDR2 SVGAGI, per germline. This CDR3 has 15 amino acids.

V is TRBV5-6 and J is TRBJ1-1, with a weak D call TRBD1 (5 bases). The V and J ends lost 2 bases and 2 bases respectively, with 7 bases between them. This CDR3 is 13 amino acids long. Germline V lookup: CDR1 SGHDT, CDR2 YYEEEE. The DNA of the CDR3 is TGTGCCAGCAGCTTTGACAGAAACACTGAAGCTTTCTTT. Its translation is CASSFDRNTEAFF. The entire variable domain, with the rest obtained from reference TRBV5-6 and TRBJ1-1, is as follows: DAGVTQSPTHLIKTRGQQVTLRCSPKSGHDTVSWYQQALGQGPQFIFQYYEEEERQRGNFPDRFSGHQFPNYSSELNVNALLLGDSALYLCASSFDRNTEAFFGQGTRLTVV.

The CDR3 reads CASSSKTGGAYGYTF. CDR3 nucleotides: TGTGCCAGCAGTTCTAAGACAGGGGGCGCCTATGGCTACACCTTC. The chain combines TRBV6-5 with TRBJ1-2; 10 bases line up with TRBD1. The germline V gene has CDR1 MNHEY and CDR2 SVGAGI. There are 15 residues in the CDR3. The V segment lost 4 bases and the J segment 4 bases; nucleotides outside the gene matches: 6.

The CDR3 loop reads CASSPRGVAENTGELFF. CDR3 bases: TGTGCCAGCAGCCCCCGGGGGGTAGCGGAGAACACCGGGGAGCTGTTTTTT. The chain combines TRBV11-2 with TRBJ2-2; 7 bases are a match to TRBD2. The germline V gene has CDR1 SGHAT and CDR2 FQNNGV. The CDR3 covers 17 residues. V was pared by 5 bases and J by 1 base, with 10 bases of the junction left unmatched. Full variable domain (missing parts from reference TRBV11-2 and TRBJ2-2): EAGVAQSPRYKIIEKRQSVAFWCNPISGHATLYWYQQILGQGPKLLIQFQNNGVVDDSQLPKDRFSAERLKGVDSTLKIQPAKLEDSAVYLCASSPRGVAENTGELFFGEGSRLTVL.

This chain uses TRBV7-6 with TRBJ2-7; 8 positions match TRBD1. This CDR3 spans 20 amino acids. From germline, CDR1 is SGHVS and CDR2 FNYEAQ. V was pared by 1 base and J by 2 bases, with 19 bases of the junction left unmatched. The CDR3 DNA is TGTGCCAGCAGCTTAGTGATTCGGACAGGGCCTGAGCTGCCCCCCTACGAGCAGTACTTC. As protein: CASSLVIRTGPELPPYEQYF.

V usage is TRBV5-4 and J usage is TRBJ1-2; 8 bases line up with TRBD1. This CDR3 region has 15 residues. Germline values: CDR1 SGHNT, CDR2 YYREEE (reference sequence). V shed 4 bases, J shed 4 bases, and the junction held 9 bases outside the gene matches. The CDR3 DNA reads as TGTGCCAGCAGCCAGAAAGGGACAGGACTCTATGGCTACACCTTC. Translated: CASSQKGTGLYGYTF.

The chain links TRBV19 to TRBJ1-6; a possible D gene is TRBD1 (5 bases). This CDR3 spans 17 amino acids. Germline CDR1 and CDR2: LNHDA and SQIVND (reference sequence). V lost 6 bases and J lost 3, with 18 bases in between. The CDR3 loop reads CASRASRGRVYNSPLHF. The CDR3 DNA reads as TGTGCCAGTAGAGCCTCACGGGGGAGGGTCTATAATTCACCCCTCCACTTT.

V gene TRBV5-8 combines with J gene TRBJ1-5; TRBD1 agrees at 10 bases. CDR3 size: 14 residues. Trimming cost V 4 bases and J 7 bases; bases outside gene matches: 5. CDR1 is SGHTS and CDR2 is YDEGEE in the germline V gene. CDR3 sequence (DNA): TGTGCCAGCAGCCAAGGACAGGGGGTCCAGCCCCAGCATTTT. It codes for CASSQGQGVQPQHF.